These T cell receptor beta chains were read from a single sample in a study of read filtering for tumor transcriptome and immune sequencing. In TCRdb, the reads were re-called with MiXCR into one record per CDR3 protein. Counted here are some 130,000 distinct CDR3 sequences, less than 15% occurring once; the ten biggest clones make up around 8.2%. The source material was a population of CD138-negative cells sorted from bone marrow. These receptors all stem from a donor at least 40 years old with multiple myeloma. CDR3s include the opening cysteine and the closing phenylalanine or tryptophan. The order of the fields is CDR3 protein, CDR3 DNA, CDR3 length, clone size, V gene, J gene, D gene. A D gene is named only where the DNA matches it firmly. Rows may omit the clone size; those that give it use once, few, many or a size class.

CDR3aa: CASSPGTGPHSNQPQHF; CDR3nt: TGTGCCAGCAGCCCCGGGACAGGCCCTCATAGCAATCAGCCCCAGCATTTT; len: 17; abundance: many; v_gene: TRBV6-5; j_gene: TRBJ1-5; d_gene: TRBD1
CDR3aa: CSARPPSIHEQYF; CDR3nt: TGCAGTGCTAGACCCCCTAGCATCCACGAGCAGTACTTC; len: 13; abundance: many; v_gene: TRBV20-1; j_gene: TRBJ2-7; d_gene: -
CDR3aa: CASKSGSEAFF; CDR3nt: TGTGCCAGTAAGTCGGGGTCTGAAGCTTTCTTT; len: 11; abundance: -; v_gene: TRBV19; j_gene: TRBJ1-1; d_gene: -
CDR3aa: CASSVGLYSNQPQHF; CDR3nt: TGTGCCAGCAGCGTAGGACTATATAGCAATCAGCCCCAGCATTTT; len: 15; abundance: many; v_gene: TRBV2; j_gene: TRBJ1-5; d_gene: -
CDR3aa: CATSRLAGRSYNEQFF; CDR3nt: TGTGCCACCAGCCGACTAGCGGGACGCTCCTACAATGAGCAGTTCTTC; len: 16; abundance: many; v_gene: TRBV10-3; j_gene: TRBJ2-1; d_gene: TRBD2
CDR3aa: CASSPVRGAGKQPQHF; CDR3nt: TGTGCCAGCTCACCAGTTCGGGGGGCCGGGAAGCAGCCCCAGCATTTT; len: 16; abundance: many; v_gene: TRBV18; j_gene: TRBJ1-5; d_gene: -
CDR3aa: CASSFGRENSPLHF; CDR3nt: TGTGCCAGCAGCTTTGGTCGCGAGAATTCACCCCTCCACTTT; len: 14; abundance: many; v_gene: TRBV7-9; j_gene: TRBJ1-6; d_gene: -
CDR3aa: CAWSHGTTYEQYF; CDR3nt: TGTGCCTGGAGTCACGGGACAACCTACGAGCAGTACTTC; len: 13; abundance: many; v_gene: TRBV30; j_gene: TRBJ2-7; d_gene: -
CDR3aa: CASSLMQGAWETQYF; CDR3nt: TGTGCCAGCTCCCTAATGCAGGGGGCTTGGGAGACCCAGTACTTC; len: 15; abundance: -; v_gene: TRBV6-6; j_gene: TRBJ2-5; d_gene: TRBD1
CDR3aa: CASSVGLAGNGGEQFF; CDR3nt: TGTGCCAGCAGCGTTGGACTAGCGGGCAACGGGGGTGAGCAGTTCTTC; len: 16; abundance: many; v_gene: TRBV12-3/TRBV12-4; j_gene: TRBJ2-1; d_gene: TRBD2
CDR3aa: CAGRQGSTEAFF; CDR3nt: TGTGCCGGGAGACAGGGGAGCACTGAAGCTTTCTTT; len: 12; abundance: many; v_gene: TRBV2; j_gene: TRBJ1-1; d_gene: TRBD1
CDR3aa: CASGQGPGLAGVNEQFF; CDR3nt: TGCGCCAGCGGCCAAGGGCCGGGACTAGCGGGAGTCAATGAGCAGTTCTTC; len: 17; abundance: many; v_gene: TRBV4-1; j_gene: TRBJ2-1; d_gene: TRBD2
CDR3aa: CASSLGDRDYTGELFF; CDR3nt: TGTGCCAGCAGCTTGGGGGACAGAGACTACACCGGGGAGCTGTTTTTT; len: 16; abundance: many; v_gene: TRBV7-2; j_gene: TRBJ2-2; d_gene: TRBD1
CDR3aa: CASSFSRAGANVLTF; CDR3nt: TGCGCCAGCAGCTTCTCCAGGGCTGGGGCCAACGTCCTGACTTTC; len: 15; abundance: -; v_gene: TRBV5-1; j_gene: TRBJ2-6; d_gene: -
CDR3aa: CASGRAGDGAAKNIQYF; CDR3nt: TGTGCTAGTGGTCGGGCGGGGGATGGGGCGGCCAAAAACATTCAGTACTTC; len: 17; abundance: many; v_gene: TRBV12-5; j_gene: TRBJ2-4; d_gene: TRBD2
CDR3aa: CSARVGMVGVYNEQFF; CDR3nt: TGCAGTGCTAGAGTGGGAATGGTGGGGGTTTACAATGAGCAGTTCTTC; len: 16; abundance: many; v_gene: TRBV20-1; j_gene: TRBJ2-1; d_gene: -
CDR3aa: CASSPPGEAGGNEQFF; CDR3nt: TGTGCCAGCTCACCACCGGGAGAAGCGGGAGGTAATGAGCAGTTCTTC; len: 16; abundance: once; v_gene: TRBV18; j_gene: TRBJ2-1; d_gene: TRBD2
CDR3aa: CASSQYTGPVFF; CDR3nt: TGTGCCAGCAGCCAGTATACAGGGCCGGTTTTCTTT; len: 12; abundance: many; v_gene: TRBV14; j_gene: TRBJ1-1; d_gene: -
CDR3aa: CASSNPWTARGTQYF; CDR3nt: TGTGCCAGCAGCAATCCTTGGACAGCGAGAGGGACCCAGTACTTC; len: 15; abundance: many; v_gene: TRBV12-3/TRBV12-4; j_gene: TRBJ2-5; d_gene: -
CDR3aa: CAWGRGRVNTEAFF; CDR3nt: TGTGCCTGGGGCCGCGGCAGGGTGAACACTGAAGCTTTCTTT; len: 14; abundance: few; v_gene: TRBV30; j_gene: TRBJ1-1; d_gene: -
CDR3aa: CASSLLRGEGPYEQYF; CDR3nt: TGTGCCAGCAGCCTTCTTAGGGGGGAGGGCCCCTACGAGCAGTACTTC; len: 16; abundance: few; v_gene: TRBV7-2; j_gene: TRBJ2-7; d_gene: -
CDR3aa: CASTRQGANTEAFF; CDR3nt: TGTGCCAGCACCAGACAGGGGGCCAACACTGAAGCTTTCTTT; len: 14; abundance: many; v_gene: TRBV12-3/TRBV12-4; j_gene: TRBJ1-1; d_gene: TRBD1
CDR3aa: CASSLSGNQPQYF; CDR3nt: TGCGCCAGCAGCTTGTCCGGCAATCAGCCCCAGTATTTT; len: 13; abundance: -; v_gene: TRBV5-1; j_gene: TRBJ2-3; d_gene: -
CDR3aa: CAWSVHTEAFF; CDR3nt: TGTGCCTGGAGTGTACATACTGAAGCTTTCTTT; len: 11; abundance: many; v_gene: TRBV30; j_gene: TRBJ1-1; d_gene: -
CDR3aa: CASSGRDQENIQYF; CDR3nt: TGCGCCAGCAGCGGACGGGACCAGGAAAACATTCAGTACTTC; len: 14; abundance: -; v_gene: TRBV5-1; j_gene: TRBJ2-4; d_gene: -
CDR3aa: CASSFLETQYF; CDR3nt: TGTGCCAGCAGCTTTCTGGAGACCCAGTACTTC; len: 11; abundance: few; v_gene: TRBV7-9; j_gene: TRBJ2-5; d_gene: -